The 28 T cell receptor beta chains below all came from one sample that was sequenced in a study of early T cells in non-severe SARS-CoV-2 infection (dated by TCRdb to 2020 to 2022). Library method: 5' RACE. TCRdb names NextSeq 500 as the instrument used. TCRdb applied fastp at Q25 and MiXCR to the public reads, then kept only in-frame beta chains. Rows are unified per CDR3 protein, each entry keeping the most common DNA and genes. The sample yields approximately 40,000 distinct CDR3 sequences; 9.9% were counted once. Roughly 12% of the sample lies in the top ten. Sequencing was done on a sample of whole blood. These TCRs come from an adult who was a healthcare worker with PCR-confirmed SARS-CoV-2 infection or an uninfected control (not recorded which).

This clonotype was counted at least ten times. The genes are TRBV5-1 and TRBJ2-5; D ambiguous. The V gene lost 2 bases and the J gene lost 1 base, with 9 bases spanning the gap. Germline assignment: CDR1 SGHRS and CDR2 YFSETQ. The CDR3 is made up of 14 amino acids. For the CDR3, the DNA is TGCGCCAGCAGCTTAGAGCCAGGCCAAGAGACCCAGTACTTC. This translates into CASSLEPGQETQYF.

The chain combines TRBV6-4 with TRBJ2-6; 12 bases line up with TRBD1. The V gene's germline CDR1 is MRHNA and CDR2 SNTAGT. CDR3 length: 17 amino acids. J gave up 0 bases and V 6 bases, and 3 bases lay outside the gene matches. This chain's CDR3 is CASRGTGGPSGANVLTF. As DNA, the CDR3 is TGTGCCAGCAGGGGGACAGGGGGCCCCTCTGGGGCCAACGTCCTGACTTTC.

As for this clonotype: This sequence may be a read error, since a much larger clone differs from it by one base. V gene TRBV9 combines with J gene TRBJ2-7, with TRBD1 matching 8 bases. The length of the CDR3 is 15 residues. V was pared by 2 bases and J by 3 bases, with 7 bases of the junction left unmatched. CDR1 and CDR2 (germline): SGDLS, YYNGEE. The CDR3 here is CASSVKPDRGYEQYF. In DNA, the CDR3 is TGTGCCAGCAGCGTCAAACCCGACAGGGGCTACGAGCAGTACTTC.

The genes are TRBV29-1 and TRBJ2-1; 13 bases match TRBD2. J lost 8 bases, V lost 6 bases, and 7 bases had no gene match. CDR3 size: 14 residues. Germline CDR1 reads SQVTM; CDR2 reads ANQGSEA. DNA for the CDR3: TGCAGCGTGGGGACTAGCGGGGCTTGGGATGAGCAGTTCTTC. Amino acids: CSVGTSGAWDEQFF.

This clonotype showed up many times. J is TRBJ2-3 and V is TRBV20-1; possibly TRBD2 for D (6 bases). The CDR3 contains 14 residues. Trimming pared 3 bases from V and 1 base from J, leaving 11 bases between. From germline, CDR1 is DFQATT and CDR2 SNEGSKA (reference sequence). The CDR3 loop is CSARRTGGTDTQYF. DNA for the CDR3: TGCAGTGCTAGGAGGACGGGAGGCACAGATACGCAGTATTTT.

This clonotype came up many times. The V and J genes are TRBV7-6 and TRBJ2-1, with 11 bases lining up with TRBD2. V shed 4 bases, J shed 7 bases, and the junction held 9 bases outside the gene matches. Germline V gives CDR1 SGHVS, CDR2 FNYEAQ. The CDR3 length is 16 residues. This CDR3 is CASSSAIAGGQNEQFF. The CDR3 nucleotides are TGTGCCAGCAGCTCAGCAATAGCGGGGGGGCAAAATGAGCAGTTCTTC.

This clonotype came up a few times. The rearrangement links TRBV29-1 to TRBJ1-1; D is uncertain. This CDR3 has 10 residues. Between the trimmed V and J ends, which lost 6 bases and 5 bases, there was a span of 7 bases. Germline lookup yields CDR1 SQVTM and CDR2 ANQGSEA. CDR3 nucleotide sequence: TGCAGCGTGAGGGTTACTGAAGCTTTCTTT. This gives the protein CSVRVTEAFF. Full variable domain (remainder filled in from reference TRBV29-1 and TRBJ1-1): SAVISQKPSRDICQRGTSLTIQCQVDSQVTMMFWYRQQPGQSLTLIATANQGSEATYESGFVIDKFPISRPNLTFSTLTVSNMSPEDSSIYLCSVRVTEAFFGQGTRLTVV.

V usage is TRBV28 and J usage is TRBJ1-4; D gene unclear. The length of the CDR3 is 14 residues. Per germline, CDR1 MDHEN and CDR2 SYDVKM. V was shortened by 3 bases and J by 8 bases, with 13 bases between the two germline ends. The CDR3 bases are TGTGCCAGCAGTTTTGGGTTAGTAGGCGAAAAACTGTTTTTT. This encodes CASSFGLVGEKLFF.

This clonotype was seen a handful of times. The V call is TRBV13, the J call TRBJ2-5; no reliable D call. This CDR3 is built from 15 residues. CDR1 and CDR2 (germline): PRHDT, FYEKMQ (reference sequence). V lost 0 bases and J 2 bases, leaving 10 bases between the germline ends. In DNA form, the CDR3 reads TGTGCCAGCAGCTTAGGTGAAAGGGTACAAGAGACCCAGTACTTC. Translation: CASSLGERVQETQYF.

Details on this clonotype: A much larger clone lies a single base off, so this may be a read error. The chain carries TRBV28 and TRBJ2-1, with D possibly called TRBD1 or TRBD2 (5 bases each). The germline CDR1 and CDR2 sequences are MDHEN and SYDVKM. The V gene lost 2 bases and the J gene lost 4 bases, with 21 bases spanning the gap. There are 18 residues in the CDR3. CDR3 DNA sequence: TGTGCCAGCAGTTTACTTCCCGGGACCGTTCGCCTGTACAATGAGCAGTTCTTC. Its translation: CASSLLPGTVRLYNEQFF. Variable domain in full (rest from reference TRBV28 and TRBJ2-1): DVKVTQSSRYLVKRTGEKVFLECVQDMDHENMFWYRQDPGLGLRLIYFSYDVKMKEKGDIPEGYSVSREKKERFSLILESASTNQTSMYLCASSLLPGTVRLYNEQFFGPGTRLTVL.

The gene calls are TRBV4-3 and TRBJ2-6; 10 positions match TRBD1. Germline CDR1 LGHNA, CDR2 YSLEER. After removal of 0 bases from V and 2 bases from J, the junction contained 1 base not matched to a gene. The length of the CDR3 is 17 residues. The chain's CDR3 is CASSQDGQGAGANVLTF. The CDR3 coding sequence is TGCGCCAGCAGCCAAGATGGACAGGGGGCTGGGGCCAACGTCCTGACTTTC.

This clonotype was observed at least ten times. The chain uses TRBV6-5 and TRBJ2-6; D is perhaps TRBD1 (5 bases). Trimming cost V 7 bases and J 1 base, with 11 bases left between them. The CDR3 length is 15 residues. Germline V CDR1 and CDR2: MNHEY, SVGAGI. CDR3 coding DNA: TGTGCCAGCACCAAAAGGGGTTCTGGGGCCAACGTCCTGACTTTC. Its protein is CASTKRGSGANVLTF.

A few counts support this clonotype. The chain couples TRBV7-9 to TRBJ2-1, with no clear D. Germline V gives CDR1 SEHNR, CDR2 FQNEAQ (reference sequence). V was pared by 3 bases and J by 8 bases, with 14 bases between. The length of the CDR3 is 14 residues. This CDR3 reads CASSLVGPEDEQFF. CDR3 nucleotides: TGTGCCAGCAGCTTGGTCGGCCCCGAGGATGAGCAGTTCTTC.

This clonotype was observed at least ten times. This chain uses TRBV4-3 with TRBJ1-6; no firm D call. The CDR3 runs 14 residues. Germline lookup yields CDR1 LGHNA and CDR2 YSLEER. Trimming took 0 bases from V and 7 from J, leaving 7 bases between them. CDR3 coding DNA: TGCGCCAGCAGCCAAGAAAGTATGAATTCACCCCTCCACTTT. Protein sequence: CASSQESMNSPLHF.

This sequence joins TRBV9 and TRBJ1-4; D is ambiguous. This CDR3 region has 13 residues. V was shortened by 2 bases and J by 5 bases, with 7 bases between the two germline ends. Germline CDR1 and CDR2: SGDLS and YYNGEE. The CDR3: CASSVNTNEKLFF. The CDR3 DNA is TGTGCCAGCAGCGTTAATACGAATGAAAAACTGTTTTTT.

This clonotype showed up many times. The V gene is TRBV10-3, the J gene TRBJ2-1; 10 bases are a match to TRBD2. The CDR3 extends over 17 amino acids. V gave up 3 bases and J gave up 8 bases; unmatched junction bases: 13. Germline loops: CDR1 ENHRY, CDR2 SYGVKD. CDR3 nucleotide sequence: TGTGCCATCAGTGATCCCGTAGCGGGGGGAATCGGTGATGAGCAGTTCTTC. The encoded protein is CAISDPVAGGIGDEQFF.

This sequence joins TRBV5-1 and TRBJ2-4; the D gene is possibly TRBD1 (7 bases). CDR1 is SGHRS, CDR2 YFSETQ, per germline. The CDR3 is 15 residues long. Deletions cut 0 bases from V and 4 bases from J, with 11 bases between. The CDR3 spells CASSLVAGQKNIQYF. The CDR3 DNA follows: TGCGCCAGCAGCTTGGTGGCGGGACAGAAAAACATTCAGTACTTC.

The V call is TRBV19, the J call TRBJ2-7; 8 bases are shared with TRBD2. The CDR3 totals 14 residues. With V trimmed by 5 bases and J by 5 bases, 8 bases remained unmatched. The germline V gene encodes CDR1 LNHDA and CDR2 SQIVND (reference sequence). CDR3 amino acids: CASSPGLGGDEQYF. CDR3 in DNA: TGTGCCAGTAGTCCGGGACTAGGGGGTGACGAGCAGTACTTC.

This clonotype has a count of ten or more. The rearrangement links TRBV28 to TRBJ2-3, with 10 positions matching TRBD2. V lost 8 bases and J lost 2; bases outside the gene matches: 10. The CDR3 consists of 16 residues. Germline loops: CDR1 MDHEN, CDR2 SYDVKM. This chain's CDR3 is CASRGLAGGLTDTQYF. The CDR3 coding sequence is TGTGCCAGCCGAGGGTTAGCGGGGGGCCTCACAGATACGCAGTATTTT.

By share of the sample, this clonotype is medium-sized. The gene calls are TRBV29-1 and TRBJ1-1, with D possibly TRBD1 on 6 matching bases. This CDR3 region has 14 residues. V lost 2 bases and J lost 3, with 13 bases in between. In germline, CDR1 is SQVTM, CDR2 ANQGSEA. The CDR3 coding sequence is TGCAGCGTTGAACGGCAGGGGTTGCACACTGAAGCTTTCTTT. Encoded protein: CSVERQGLHTEAFF.

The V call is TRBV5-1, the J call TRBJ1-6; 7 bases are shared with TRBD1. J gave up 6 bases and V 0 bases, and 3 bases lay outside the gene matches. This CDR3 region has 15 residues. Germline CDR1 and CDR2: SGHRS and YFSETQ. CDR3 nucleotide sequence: TGCGCCAGCAGCTTGGAGACAGGGTTTAATTCACCCCTCCACTTT. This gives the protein CASSLETGFNSPLHF.

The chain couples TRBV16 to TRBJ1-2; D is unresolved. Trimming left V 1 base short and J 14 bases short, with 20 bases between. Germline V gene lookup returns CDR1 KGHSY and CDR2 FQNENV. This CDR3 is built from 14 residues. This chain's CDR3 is CASSQWRAVLGDTF. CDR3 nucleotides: TGTGCCAGCAGCCAATGGAGGGCGGTCCTCGGGGATACCTTC.

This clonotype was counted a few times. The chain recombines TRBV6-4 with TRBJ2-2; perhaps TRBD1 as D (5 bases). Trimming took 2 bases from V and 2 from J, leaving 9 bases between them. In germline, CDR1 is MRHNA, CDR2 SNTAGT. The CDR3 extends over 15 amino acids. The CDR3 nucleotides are TGTGCCAGCAGTGACAGGGGCGATAACACCGGGGAGCTGTTTTTT. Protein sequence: CASSDRGDNTGELFF.

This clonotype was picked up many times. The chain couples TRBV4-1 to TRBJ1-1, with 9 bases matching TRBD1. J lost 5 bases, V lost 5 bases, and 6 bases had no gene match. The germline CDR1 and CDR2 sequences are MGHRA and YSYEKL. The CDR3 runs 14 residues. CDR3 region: CASSYRQGETEAFF. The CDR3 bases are TGCGCCAGCAGCTACAGACAGGGGGAAACTGAAGCTTTCTTT.

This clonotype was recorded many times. The CDR3 DNA reads as TGTGCCAGTAGTATCTCTGGCCAGGGCGGCCAGCATTTT. This sequence encodes CASSISGQGGQHF. V and J are TRBV19 and TRBJ1-5; D is perhaps TRBD1 (5 bases). Trimming removed 3 bases at V and 12 bases at J, with 15 bases between. The V gene's germline CDR1 is LNHDA and CDR2 SQIVND (reference sequence). The CDR3 extends over 13 amino acids.

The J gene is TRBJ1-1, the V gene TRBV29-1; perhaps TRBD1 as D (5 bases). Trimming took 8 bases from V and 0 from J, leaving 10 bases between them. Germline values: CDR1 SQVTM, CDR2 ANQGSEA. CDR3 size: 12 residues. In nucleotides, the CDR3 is TGCAGCTCGGGACGGGTGAACACTGAAGCTTTCTTT. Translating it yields CSSGRVNTEAFF.

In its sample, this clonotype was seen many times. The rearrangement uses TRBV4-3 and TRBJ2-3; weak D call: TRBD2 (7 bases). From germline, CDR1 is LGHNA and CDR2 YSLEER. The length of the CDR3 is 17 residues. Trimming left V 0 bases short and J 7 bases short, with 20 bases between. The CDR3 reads CASSQDLTGGASYTQYF. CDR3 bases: TGCGCCAGCAGCCAAGATCTTACGGGGGGCGCATCATATACGCAGTATTTT.

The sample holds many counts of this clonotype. CDR3 DNA sequence: TGCAGTGCTAGAGAGGGGAGCGGCACTGAAGCTTTCTTT. Protein sequence: CSAREGSGTEAFF. This chain links TRBV20-1 with TRBJ1-1; no definite D call. The V gene lost 0 bases and the J gene lost 4 bases, with 9 bases spanning the gap. Germline loops: CDR1 DFQATT, CDR2 SNEGSKA (reference sequence). This CDR3 is 13 amino acids long.